This T cell receptor beta chain was recorded in a study of blood T cell repertoires in COVID-19. The table lists this clone with a count of one. The germline V gene encodes CDR1 LGHNA and CDR2 YNFKEQ. The CDR3 extends over 23 amino acids. Trimming took 8 bases from V and 5 from J; bases not matched to a gene: 34. The repertoire was sequenced with immunoSEQ multiplex PCR; TCRdb's copy has only in-frame clones and lacks some. The profile covers 130,000 or so clones, with about four fifths appearing a single time and around a fifth taken by the ten largest. The specimen sequenced was peripheral blood. The chain combines TRBV4-2 with TRBJ1-4, with 8 positions matching TRBD1. This TCR came from a man older than 75 with acute or convalescent COVID-19. The CDR3 bases are TGTGCCAGCGCACAAGCGTGGGATTACAGGGGGATCCTACGTTCCGACTCAAATGAAAAACTGTTTTTT. Its translation: CASAQAWDYRGILRSDSNEKLFF.